This is a list of T cell receptor beta chains from one sample in a study of T-cell memory formation after mild COVID-19. TCRdb analysed the 5' RACE reads with MiXCR anew, one entry per CDR3 protein. The sample lists approximately 340,000 distinct CDR3 sequences, 13% seen once, with about 21% in the top ten. The sequenced sample was PBMCs or a T cell subset sorted from them (not recorded which). The receptors were gathered from a man aged 18 to 35 who had mild COVID-19 (a few samples of this study predate the infection). Cell type and time point are not known. The CDR3 runs from the conserved cysteine through the conserved F or W. A D gene is named only where the DNA matches it firmly. Only part of the rows carry a size: once, few, many, or a class if the clone is expanded.

D gene: NA; clone size: NA; V gene: TRBV5-1; J gene: TRBJ1-1; CDR3 protein: CASSFGNNWNTEAFF; CDR3 DNA: TGCGCCAGCAGCTTTGGGAACAATTGGAACACTGAAGCTTTCTTT
D gene: TRBD1; clone size: few; V gene: TRBV15; J gene: TRBJ2-5; CDR3 protein: CATSRATGAGETQYF; CDR3 DNA: TGTGCCACCAGCAGAGCGACAGGGGCAGGGGAGACCCAGTACTTC
D gene: TRBD2; clone size: NA; V gene: TRBV20-1; J gene: TRBJ2-3; CDR3 protein: CSASYRLAGTDTQYF; CDR3 DNA: TGCAGTGCTAGTTATCGGCTAGCGGGCACAGATACGCAGTATTTT
D gene: NA; clone size: NA; V gene: TRBV6-2/TRBV6-3; J gene: TRBJ1-1; CDR3 protein: CASSSHPDGANTEAFF; CDR3 DNA: TGTGCCAGCAGTTCCCATCCGGACGGAGCGAACACTGAAGCTTTCTTT
D gene: NA; clone size: few; V gene: TRBV7-9; J gene: TRBJ1-2; CDR3 protein: CASSLGGSYYGYTF; CDR3 DNA: TGTGCCAGCAGCCTAGGCGGCAGCTACTATGGCTACACCTTC
D gene: NA; clone size: few; V gene: TRBV5-4; J gene: TRBJ2-1; CDR3 protein: CASSLRPPVNEQFF; CDR3 DNA: TGTGCCAGCAGCTTAAGACCCCCGGTCAATGAGCAGTTCTTC
D gene: NA; clone size: few; V gene: TRBV7-7; J gene: TRBJ2-5; CDR3 protein: CASSLSYRSAQYF; CDR3 DNA: TGTGCCAGCAGCCTAAGCTACCGGTCGGCCCAGTACTTC
D gene: NA; clone size: NA; V gene: TRBV20-1; J gene: TRBJ1-3; CDR3 protein: CSARVVGLGNTIYF; CDR3 DNA: TGCAGTGCTCGAGTTGTGGGGCTTGGAAACACCATATATTTT
D gene: NA; clone size: few; V gene: TRBV7-9; J gene: TRBJ2-7; CDR3 protein: CASSSRDYEQYF; CDR3 DNA: TGTGCCAGCAGCTCACGGGACTACGAGCAGTACTTC
D gene: NA; clone size: few; V gene: TRBV7-2; J gene: TRBJ1-1; CDR3 protein: CASSSSGRVNTEAFF; CDR3 DNA: TGTGCCAGCAGCTCCTCAGGGCGGGTGAACACTGAAGCTTTCTTT
D gene: NA; clone size: NA; V gene: TRBV7-9; J gene: TRBJ2-3; CDR3 protein: CASSSYLNTQYF; CDR3 DNA: TGTGCCAGCAGCTCCTACTTGAATACGCAGTATTTT
D gene: NA; clone size: few; V gene: TRBV6-5; J gene: TRBJ1-1; CDR3 protein: CASSFLRGPEAFF; CDR3 DNA: TGTGCCAGCAGTTTCCTTAGGGGCCCTGAAGCTTTCTTT
D gene: TRBD2; clone size: NA; V gene: TRBV7-2; J gene: TRBJ2-5; CDR3 protein: CASSLGVLAGGETETQYF; CDR3 DNA: TGTGCCAGCAGCTTAGGGGTATTAGCGGGGGGCGAAACAGAGACCCAGTACTTC
D gene: TRBD1; clone size: NA; V gene: TRBV5-1; J gene: TRBJ2-1; CDR3 protein: CASSLGQGAPYNEQFF; CDR3 DNA: TGCGCCAGCAGCTTGGGACAGGGGGCCCCTTACAATGAGCAGTTCTTC
D gene: TRBD1; clone size: few; V gene: TRBV6-5; J gene: TRBJ1-2; CDR3 protein: CASSYSTGLDGYTF; CDR3 DNA: TGTGCCAGCAGTTACTCGACAGGGTTAGATGGCTACACCTTC
D gene: NA; clone size: few; V gene: TRBV10-3; J gene: TRBJ1-4; CDR3 protein: CAIAPGQSPTNEKLFF; CDR3 DNA: TGTGCCATCGCCCCCGGACAGTCTCCAACTAATGAAAAACTGTTTTTT
D gene: TRBD1; clone size: NA; V gene: TRBV18; J gene: TRBJ1-1; CDR3 protein: CASSPSDRGQAFF; CDR3 DNA: TGTGCCAGCTCACCCTCGGACAGGGGGCAGGCTTTCTTT
D gene: TRBD1; clone size: few; V gene: TRBV3-1; J gene: TRBJ1-2; CDR3 protein: CASSPGKTGYYGYTF; CDR3 DNA: TGTGCCAGCAGTCCGGGGAAGACAGGGTACTATGGCTACACCTTC
D gene: TRBD1; clone size: NA; V gene: TRBV5-4; J gene: TRBJ2-2; CDR3 protein: CASSLPPGQGNTGELFF; CDR3 DNA: TGTGCCAGCAGCTTACCTCCGGGACAGGGAAACACCGGGGAGCTGTTTTTT
D gene: NA; clone size: NA; V gene: TRBV27; J gene: TRBJ1-1; CDR3 protein: CASSPGRTTEAFF; CDR3 DNA: TGTGCCAGCAGTCCCGGGCGTACCACTGAAGCTTTCTTT
D gene: NA; clone size: few; V gene: TRBV29-1; J gene: TRBJ2-3; CDR3 protein: CSAPGTRRDTQYF; CDR3 DNA: TGCAGCGCCCCCGGGACACGGAGGGATACGCAGTATTTT
D gene: TRBD1; clone size: NA; V gene: TRBV28; J gene: TRBJ2-4; CDR3 protein: CASSFGDRVHIQYF; CDR3 DNA: TGTGCCAGCAGTTTTGGGGACAGGGTTCACATTCAGTACTTC
D gene: NA; clone size: few; V gene: TRBV28; J gene: TRBJ2-6; CDR3 protein: CASSGFRGPSGANVLTF; CDR3 DNA: TGTGCCAGCAGTGGTTTCCGGGGGCCTTCTGGGGCCAACGTCCTGACTTTC
D gene: NA; clone size: few; V gene: TRBV5-5; J gene: TRBJ1-5; CDR3 protein: CASSLGMVGGQPQHF; CDR3 DNA: TGTGCCAGCAGCTTGGGAATGGTCGGGGGTCAGCCCCAGCATTTT
D gene: TRBD2; clone size: NA; V gene: TRBV7-3; J gene: TRBJ2-3; CDR3 protein: CASSPRLAGGAGDTQYF; CDR3 DNA: TGTGCCAGCAGCCCCCGATTGGCGGGGGGGGCAGGAGATACGCAGTATTTT
D gene: NA; clone size: NA; V gene: TRBV12-3/TRBV12-4; J gene: TRBJ2-2; CDR3 protein: CASSLADGELFF; CDR3 DNA: TGTGCCAGCAGCTTAGCGGACGGGGAGCTGTTTTTT
D gene: NA; clone size: NA; V gene: TRBV7-9; J gene: TRBJ2-2; CDR3 protein: CASVRSKNTGELFF; CDR3 DNA: TGTGCCAGCGTTCGGTCAAAGAACACCGGGGAGCTGTTTTTT
D gene: NA; clone size: few; V gene: TRBV5-6; J gene: TRBJ1-1; CDR3 protein: CASSLVASRNTEAFF; CDR3 DNA: TGTGCCAGCAGCTTGGTCGCCAGCCGGAACACTGAAGCTTTCTTT
D gene: TRBD1; clone size: NA; V gene: TRBV7-9; J gene: TRBJ2-1; CDR3 protein: CASSYQRDSIEQFF; CDR3 DNA: TGTGCCAGCAGCTACCAACGGGACAGTATTGAGCAGTTCTTC
D gene: TRBD2; clone size: NA; V gene: TRBV24-1; J gene: TRBJ2-1; CDR3 protein: CATSDWGAGGSDEQFF; CDR3 DNA: TGTGCCACCAGTGATTGGGGTGCGGGAGGGAGCGATGAGCAGTTCTTC
D gene: NA; clone size: NA; V gene: TRBV7-8; J gene: TRBJ2-2; CDR3 protein: CASSPTQNTGELFF; CDR3 DNA: TGTGCCAGCAGCCCGACTCAGAACACCGGGGAGCTGTTTTTT
D gene: NA; clone size: once; V gene: TRBV12-3/TRBV12-4; J gene: TRBJ1-2; CDR3 protein: CASAFNYGYTF; CDR3 DNA: TGTGCCAGTGCATTTAACTATGGCTACACCTTC
D gene: NA; clone size: few; V gene: TRBV7-6; J gene: TRBJ1-1; CDR3 protein: CASSLSAYTEAFF; CDR3 DNA: TGTGCCAGCAGCTTATCCGCATACACTGAAGCTTTCTTT
D gene: NA; clone size: few; V gene: TRBV7-3; J gene: TRBJ2-2; CDR3 protein: CASRTGGDTGELFF; CDR3 DNA: TGTGCCAGCCGAACCGGGGGCGACACCGGGGAGCTGTTTTTT
D gene: NA; clone size: NA; V gene: TRBV7-2; J gene: TRBJ2-5; CDR3 protein: CASSLQVGETQYF; CDR3 DNA: TGTGCCAGCAGCCTCCAGGTCGGCGAGACCCAGTACTTC
D gene: TRBD1; clone size: NA; V gene: TRBV18; J gene: TRBJ2-5; CDR3 protein: CASSPLGTGGEETQYF; CDR3 DNA: TGTGCCAGCTCCCCCTTGGGGACAGGGGGCGAAGAGACCCAGTACTTC
D gene: NA; clone size: NA; V gene: TRBV12-3/TRBV12-4; J gene: TRBJ1-2; CDR3 protein: CASSLDKWGYGYTF; CDR3 DNA: TGTGCCAGCAGTTTAGACAAGTGGGGCTATGGCTACACCTTC
D gene: TRBD2; clone size: few; V gene: TRBV20-1; J gene: TRBJ2-1; CDR3 protein: CSAYSSGGANEQFF; CDR3 DNA: TGCAGTGCTTATTCTAGCGGGGGGGCGAATGAGCAGTTCTTC
D gene: NA; clone size: NA; V gene: TRBV4-1; J gene: TRBJ1-5; CDR3 protein: CASSQDTPLEQPQHF; CDR3 DNA: TGCGCCAGCAGCCAAGATACCCCTTTAGAACAGCCCCAGCATTTT
D gene: NA; clone size: NA; V gene: TRBV7-9; J gene: TRBJ1-1; CDR3 protein: CASSLVLGAATEAFF; CDR3 DNA: TGTGCCAGCAGCTTAGTTCTGGGGGCGGCCACTGAAGCTTTCTTT
D gene: NA; clone size: NA; V gene: TRBV5-4; J gene: TRBJ1-5; CDR3 protein: CASSLGGNGLNQPQHF; CDR3 DNA: TGTGCCAGCAGCTTGGGAGGGAACGGGTTGAATCAGCCCCAGCATTTT
D gene: NA; clone size: many; V gene: TRBV30; J gene: TRBJ1-5; CDR3 protein: CAWSGSSNQPQHF; CDR3 DNA: TGTGCCTGGAGTGGCAGTAGCAATCAGCCCCAGCATTTT
D gene: NA; clone size: NA; V gene: TRBV28; J gene: TRBJ1-5; CDR3 protein: CASSGTANQPQHF; CDR3 DNA: TGTGCCAGCAGCGGGACGGCTAATCAGCCCCAGCATTTT
D gene: TRBD1; clone size: NA; V gene: TRBV4-1; J gene: TRBJ2-4; CDR3 protein: CASSQVGTGQNKNIQYF; CDR3 DNA: TGCGCCAGCAGCCAAGTGGGGACAGGGCAGAACAAAAACATTCAGTACTTC
D gene: TRBD2; clone size: many; V gene: TRBV7-7; J gene: TRBJ2-5; CDR3 protein: CASSFGLAGGPETQYF; CDR3 DNA: TGTGCCAGCAGCTTCGGACTAGCGGGGGGGCCGGAGACCCAGTACTTC